This is a list of T cell receptor beta chains from one sample in a study of vaccination and CD4 T cells after COVID-19. These TCRs are of unknown antigen specificity. A single record per CDR3 protein comes from TCRdb applying MiXCR to the PCR reads. The table includes around 10,000 distinct CDR3 sequences, approximately 60% detected once. The sequenced sample consisted of CD4+ T cells from blood, cultured in vitro. The source is a human donor who had recovered from COVID-19. Each CDR3 is given with its conserved first and last residue. A D gene is named only where the DNA matches it firmly. Size values are once, few and many counts, or a class for expanded clones, and some rows have none.

abundance	j_gene	d_gene	v_gene	CDR3nt	CDR3aa
few	TRBJ2-5	TRBD1	TRBV7-7	TGTGCTAGCAGCTTAGACAGGGGGCCGGAGACCCAGTACTTC	CASSLDRGPETQYF
-	TRBJ2-1	TRBD2	TRBV7-8	TGTGCCAGCAGCTTAGCCAGCGGGGGGAGTAATGAGCAGTTCTTC	CASSLASGGSNEQFF
few	TRBJ2-3	TRBD1	TRBV19	TGTGCCAGTAGTGGGACAGGGGGCTCAACAGATACGCAGTATTTT	CASSGTGGSTDTQYF
-	TRBJ1-5	-	TRBV7-9	TGTGCCAGCAGCTTATATCCAGACACTAGCAATCAGCCCCAGCATTTT	CASSLYPDTSNQPQHF
-	TRBJ2-7	TRBD2	TRBV27	TGTGCCAGCAGTTCGGGACTAGCGGCCTCCTACGAGCAGTACTTC	CASSSGLAASYEQYF
few	TRBJ1-2	TRBD1	TRBV5-4	TGTGCCAGCAGATGGACAGGGGGCGTTGGCTACACCTTC	CASRWTGGVGYTF
once	TRBJ2-5	-	TRBV7-9	TGTGCCAGCAGCTTAGGGTTCCAAGAGACCCAGTACTTC	CASSLGFQETQYF
few	TRBJ1-1	-	TRBV29-1	TGCAGCGTTGACAGGACGAACACTGAAGCTTTCTTT	CSVDRTNTEAFF
-	TRBJ1-1	TRBD1	TRBV6-2/TRBV6-3	TGTGCCAGCAGGACCACGGGACAGGGCGGTTCCACTGAAGCTTTCTTT	CASRTTGQGGSTEAFF
-	TRBJ1-1	-	TRBV10-2	TGCGCCACTAATGGCAGAAAGATGAACACTGAAGCTTTCTTT	CATNGRKMNTEAFF
-	TRBJ1-5	TRBD1	TRBV6-1	TGTGCCAGCAGACCTACAGGGGATCAGCCCCAGCATTTT	CASRPTGDQPQHF
-	TRBJ2-1	-	TRBV2	TGTGCCAGCAGTGAAGCCGTCGTAAGCTCCTACAATGAGCAGTTCTTC	CASSEAVVSSYNEQFF
-	TRBJ2-5	TRBD2	TRBV2	TGTGCCAGCAGTGTCCTAGCGGGAGAGCAAGAGACCCAGTACTTC	CASSVLAGEQETQYF
-	TRBJ2-1	-	TRBV7-2	TGTGCCAGCAGTCCCTACCCTCGGGTTCCCTCCTACAATGAGCAGTTCTTC	CASSPYPRVPSYNEQFF
-	TRBJ2-3	TRBD2	TRBV10-3	TGTGCCATCAGTGCGACTAGCGGGCAACGGGGGGGCACAGATACGCAGTATTTT	CAISATSGQRGGTDTQYF
-	TRBJ2-5	-	TRBV5-1	TGCGCCAGCAGCGGTCAAGGGGGGGCTGGGACCCAGTACTTC	CASSGQGGAGTQYF
few	TRBJ2-5	-	TRBV7-2	TGTGCCAGCAGGTTGGACCTGTACCAAGAGACCCAGTACTTC	CASRLDLYQETQYF
-	TRBJ2-7	TRBD2	TRBV7-9	TGTGCCAGCAGCTTACTGCGGGGGGGCCCCGAGCAGTACTTC	CASSLLRGGPEQYF
-	TRBJ2-3	TRBD2	TRBV6-5	TGTGCCAGCAGTTACTCGGGTCGGGGGGGGCGAGATACGCAGTATTTT	CASSYSGRGGRDTQYF
-	TRBJ1-3	TRBD1	TRBV7-2	TGTGCCAGCAGCCCCCGGACAGGGGTAAACACCATATATTTT	CASSPRTGVNTIYF
medium-sized	TRBJ1-3	TRBD1	TRBV15	TGTGCCACCAGCAGAGATCTCAACGTTCAGGGGGCTAGTGGAAACACCATATATTTT	CATSRDLNVQGASGNTIYF
once	TRBJ2-3	TRBD1	TRBV2	TGTGCCAGCATCCCTTTTGGGACAGGGATCACAATGGATACGCAGTATTTT	CASIPFGTGITMDTQYF
-	TRBJ2-5	-	TRBV5-4	TGTGCCAGCAGCTTAATCAGCGATGAGACCCAGTACTTC	CASSLISDETQYF
-	TRBJ2-7	TRBD2	TRBV6-2/TRBV6-3	TGTGCCAGCAGCCCTCTTTGGGGCGGGAGGTACAACGAGCAGTACTTC	CASSPLWGGRYNEQYF
-	TRBJ2-3	-	TRBV7-8	TGTGCCAGCAGCTCACCCTCCTCTCTTAATCCCACAGATACGCAGTATTTT	CASSSPSSLNPTDTQYF
-	TRBJ2-6	TRBD2	TRBV12-3/TRBV12-4	TGTGCCAGCAACCCTAGCGGGAGGCTTGGGGCCAACGTCCTGACTTTC	CASNPSGRLGANVLTF
few	TRBJ1-5	-	TRBV15	TGTGCCACCAGCAGAGTATTTGGAGCAAATAGCAATCAGCCCCAGCATTTT	CATSRVFGANSNQPQHF
-	TRBJ1-5	TRBD1	TRBV19	TGTGCCAGTAGTTTGGCGACAGGGGATCAGCCCCAGCATTTT	CASSLATGDQPQHF
-	TRBJ2-3	TRBD2	TRBV10-3	TGTGCCATCAAGGCCCCAGCGGGGGGGCTGACAGATACGCAGTATTTT	CAIKAPAGGLTDTQYF
-	TRBJ2-5	TRBD2	TRBV7-2	TGTGCCAGCAGCTATAGCGGGGGCCAAGAGACCCAGTACTTC	CASSYSGGQETQYF
-	TRBJ1-1	TRBD1	TRBV10-3	TGTGCCATCAGGCCCAAATCTCTTCGGGACAGCACCATGAACACTGAAGCTTTCTTT	CAIRPKSLRDSTMNTEAFF
-	TRBJ2-3	-	TRBV7-9	TGTGCCAGCAGCTCTCTAATGTGGGTAGAGGGCACAGATACGCAGTATTTT	CASSSLMWVEGTDTQYF
-	TRBJ1-1	TRBD1	TRBV7-2	TGTGCCAGCAGCCATGGACAGGGTAACACTGAAGCTTTCTTT	CASSHGQGNTEAFF
-	TRBJ2-3	-	TRBV19	TGTGCCAGTAGTAATGGGCCGGTGGATACGCAGTATTTT	CASSNGPVDTQYF
few	TRBJ2-7	TRBD1	TRBV20-1	TGCAGTGCTTCCCCCGGGACAGGGCTTGTTTACGAGCAGTACTTC	CSASPGTGLVYEQYF
medium-sized	TRBJ1-5	-	TRBV19	TGTGCCAGTAGTATGCGGGGCGGTTATAGCAATCAGCCCCAGCATTTT	CASSMRGGYSNQPQHF
-	TRBJ1-2	-	TRBV6-1	TGTGCCAGCAGTGTGGAAGGTCATGGCTACACCTTC	CASSVEGHGYTF
few	TRBJ1-2	-	TRBV20-1	TGCAGTGCTAGAGACGGCAGGAACTATGGCTACACCTTC	CSARDGRNYGYTF
few	TRBJ1-6	-	TRBV2	TGTGCCACCCGATTGGGGGAAGGGAATTCACCCCTCCACTTT	CATRLGEGNSPLHF
-	TRBJ2-4	-	TRBV20-1	TGCAGTGCTAGAGAGGGCAGCCTAGCCAAAAACATTCAGTACTTC	CSAREGSLAKNIQYF
-	TRBJ2-7	-	TRBV12-1	TGTGCAACCCCGGGGGCGAACCACGAGCAGTACTTC	CATPGANHEQYF
-	TRBJ1-3	-	TRBV6-2/TRBV6-3	TGTGCCAGCAGTTCCCCCGGGGCGACATACTCTGGAAACACCATATATTTT	CASSSPGATYSGNTIYF
few	TRBJ1-1	-	TRBV7-9	TGTGCCAGCAGCTTAGCTGGAGCTCTGAACACTGAAGCTTTCTTT	CASSLAGALNTEAFF
-	TRBJ2-6	TRBD1	TRBV6-2/TRBV6-3	TGTGCCAGCCGGGGACAGGGGAGATTAGAAGGGGCCAACGTCCTGACTTTC	CASRGQGRLEGANVLTF
-	TRBJ1-6	TRBD1	TRBV19	TGTGCCAGTAGTATCGGTACCGGGACAGGGGTTAATTCACCCCTCCACTTT	CASSIGTGTGVNSPLHF
-	TRBJ1-6	-	TRBV19	TGTGCCAGTAGTACCGCCCCGGCAGATTATAATTCACCCCTCCACTTT	CASSTAPADYNSPLHF
-	TRBJ1-2	TRBD1	TRBV4-1	TGCGCCAGCAGCCAAGAACGACGGGACAGGGGCGAAGGGGGCTACACCTTC	CASSQERRDRGEGGYTF